This T cell receptor (beta chain) derives from a study of blood T cell repertoires in COVID-19. The study assigned cohorts using participant-reported clinical history. TCRdb's table, derived via immunoSEQ multiplex PCR, lists solely in-frame clones and lacks some. The table shows a few hundred thousand clones, with 88% occurring only once. The CDR3 covers 14 residues. V lost 6 bases, J lost 5 bases, and 7 bases stayed unmatched. From germline, CDR1 is LGHNT and CDR2 FRNRAP. This sequence originates from a woman in her 40s with acute COVID-19. The sequenced material came from PBMCs or T cells enriched from blood (not recorded which). The chain employs TRBV12-5 and TRBJ2-3; 8 bases are a match to TRBD2. The CDR3 bases are TGTGCTAGTGGGAAGACTAGCGTGGAAGATACGCAGTATTTT. This codes for CASGKTSVEDTQYF.